This is a list of T cell receptor beta chains from one sample in a study of radiation and T cells in renal cell carcinoma. This table comes from immunoSEQ multiplex PCR, and its TCRdb copy is limited to in-frame clones, with some not included. The sample includes 130,000 to 150,000 clones, 70% to 90% of them seen just once. The sample consisted of blood, taken from a patient whose treatment included radiotherapy and nephrectomy. Receptor source: a woman aged 45-65 years with renal cell carcinoma. Each CDR3 is given with its conserved first and last residue. A D gene is named only where the DNA matches it firmly. Only part of the rows carry a size: once, few, many, or a class if the clone is expanded.

D gene: .; J gene: TRBJ2-1; V gene: TRBV28; clone size: .; CDR3 DNA: TGTGCCAGCATCTTGGGAAGGGCCCGCAATGAGCAGTTCTTC; CDR3 protein: CASILGRARNEQFF
D gene: .; J gene: TRBJ1-5; V gene: TRBV6-6; clone size: few; CDR3 DNA: TGTGCCAGCCTAACGGGGGGCAATCAGCCCCAGCATTTT; CDR3 protein: CASLTGGNQPQHF
D gene: TRBD1; J gene: TRBJ1-4; V gene: TRBV27; clone size: .; CDR3 DNA: TGTGCCAGCAGTTTTGGGGACAGGGTCGGCGAAAAACTGTTTTTT; CDR3 protein: CASSFGDRVGEKLFF
D gene: .; J gene: TRBJ2-7; V gene: TRBV5-4; clone size: .; CDR3 DNA: TGTGCCAGCAGCTTGGACCAGGAAACAACCTACGAGCAGTACTTC; CDR3 protein: CASSLDQETTYEQYF
D gene: TRBD2; J gene: TRBJ2-1; V gene: TRBV25-1; clone size: .; CDR3 DNA: TGTGCCAGCGGGGAGCGGGAGGGTATTCCTGAGCAGTTCTTC; CDR3 protein: CASGEREGIPEQFF
D gene: .; J gene: TRBJ1-3; V gene: TRBV30; clone size: .; CDR3 DNA: TGTGCCTGGGGGACGGAACGCATGAACACCATATATTTT; CDR3 protein: CAWGTERMNTIYF
D gene: TRBD1; J gene: TRBJ2-7; V gene: TRBV27; clone size: .; CDR3 DNA: TGTGCCAGCAGTTTATCAGGACAGGTTGCGCTAGGACAGTACTTC; CDR3 protein: CASSLSGQVALGQYF
D gene: .; J gene: TRBJ2-7; V gene: TRBV7-2; clone size: .; CDR3 DNA: TGTGCCAGCAGCGCCCATCCCCAGCCCCCCTACGAGCAGTACTTC; CDR3 protein: CASSAHPQPPYEQYF
D gene: .; J gene: TRBJ2-3; V gene: TRBV7-2; clone size: .; CDR3 DNA: TGTGCCAGCAGCCGGGGGGCTGGCACAGATACGCAGTATTTT; CDR3 protein: CASSRGAGTDTQYF
D gene: TRBD1; J gene: TRBJ1-1; V gene: TRBV28; clone size: .; CDR3 DNA: TGTGCCAGCAGTGCGCTTCTACCGGGACAGGGTCTGAACACTGAAGCTTTCTTT; CDR3 protein: CASSALLPGQGLNTEAFF
D gene: .; J gene: TRBJ2-5; V gene: TRBV6-6; clone size: .; CDR3 DNA: TGTGCCAGCCAGACTCAGTCCGGGGAGACCCAGTACTTC; CDR3 protein: CASQTQSGETQYF
D gene: TRBD1; J gene: TRBJ1-6; V gene: TRBV14; clone size: .; CDR3 DNA: TGTGCCAGCAGCCAAGAGACAGGGGGCTCACCCCTCCACTTT; CDR3 protein: CASSQETGGSPLHF
D gene: TRBD2; J gene: TRBJ2-1; V gene: TRBV7-2; clone size: .; CDR3 DNA: TGTGCCAGCAGCTTTCCCTTGGGGGGGAGCTCCTACAATGAGCAGTTCTTC; CDR3 protein: CASSFPLGGSSYNEQFF
D gene: .; J gene: TRBJ1-1; V gene: TRBV5-1; clone size: few; CDR3 DNA: TGCGCCAGCAGCTTAAACGCAGAAAACACTGAAGCTTTCTTT; CDR3 protein: CASSLNAENTEAFF
D gene: .; J gene: TRBJ2-5; V gene: TRBV21-1; clone size: .; CDR3 DNA: TGTGCCAGCAGCAAGGCAGGTTCGGACAGGGAAGTACTAGAGACCCAGTACTTC; CDR3 protein: CASSKAGSDREVLETQYF